What follows are 32 T cell receptor beta chains derived from one specimen sequenced in a study of blood T cell repertoires in COVID-19. Here immunoSEQ multiplex PCR was the method, and the copy in TCRdb shows in-frame clones only, minus some. The sample includes 350,000 or so clones, 89% of them seen just once. The source material was peripheral blood. The receptors were gathered from a woman aged 55-70 years with COVID-19, enrolled during active disease.

As to this clone: Within the sample, other DNA sequences also encode this same CDR3. The rearrangement links TRBV5-4 to TRBJ2-5; TRBD2 matches at 8 bases. This CDR3 has 15 amino acids. Germline lookup yields CDR1 SGHNT and CDR2 YYREEE (reference sequence). The V gene end was trimmed by 2 bases and the J gene end by 5 bases; junction bases not matched to a gene: 8. The CDR3 sequence: CASSLSSGGAETQYF. Here the CDR3 DNA reads TGTGCCAGCAGCTTATCCAGCGGGGGTGCCGAGACCCAGTACTTC.

This clone appeared a single time. The V and J genes are TRBV7-6 and TRBJ2-2; 11 positions match TRBD2. Trimming removed 1 base from V and 1 base from J; junction bases left unmatched: 5. The CDR3 loop spans 18 amino acids. Germline V CDR1 and CDR2: SGHVS, FNYEAQ. The CDR3: CASSLVTSGGRNTGELFF. The CDR3 DNA is TGTGCCAGCAGCTTAGTTACTAGCGGGGGCCGGAACACCGGGGAGCTGTTTTTT.

The rearrangement links TRBV27 to TRBJ1-1; 9 nucleotides match TRBD1. Per the germline V gene, CDR1 is MNHEY and CDR2 is SMNVEV (reference sequence). The CDR3 spans 18 residues. V shed 5 bases, J shed 3 bases, and the junction held 16 bases outside the gene matches. The CDR3: CASSPLYTGGFLYTEAFF. CDR3 nucleotide sequence: TGTGCCAGCAGTCCTTTATATACAGGGGGCTTTCTGTACACTGAAGCTTTCTTT.

The gene calls are TRBV2 and TRBJ1-2; TRBD1 is a possible D gene (6 bases). Germline V gives CDR1 SNHLY, CDR2 FYNNEI. V was pared by 1 base and J by 4 bases, with 10 bases between. The CDR3 totals 14 residues. The CDR3 nucleotides are TGTGCCAGCAGTGAAGGGGTGGGGGCCTATGGCTACACCTTC. Translating gives CASSEGVGAYGYTF.

This clone appeared once. The V gene is TRBV19, the J gene TRBJ1-1, with D perhaps matching TRBD1 (5 bases). With 7 bases removed from V and 1 base from J, the gap between germline ends came to 16 bases. Germline lookup yields CDR1 LNHDA and CDR2 SQIVND (reference sequence). This CDR3 contains 15 residues. The CDR3 nucleotides are TGTGCCAGTAACACGTGGGGGAGGGCGAACACTGAAGCTTTCTTT. Encoded protein: CASNTWGRANTEAFF. Full variable domain (rest looked up from reference TRBV19 and TRBJ1-1): DGGITQSPKYLFRKEGQNVTLSCEQNLNHDAMYWYRQDPGQGLRLIYYSQIVNDFQKGDIAEGYSVSREKKESFPLTVTSAQKNPTAFYLCASNTWGRANTEAFFGQGTRLTVV.

The genes are TRBV7-3 and TRBJ2-1; the match to TRBD2 covers 8 bases. CDR3 length: 15 residues. Germline lookup yields CDR1 SGHTA and CDR2 FQGTGA. V lost 3 bases to trimming and J lost 5 bases; unmatched junction nucleotides: 6. The CDR3, as DNA: TGTGCCAGCAGCTTCCTAGCGGGTGAGGACAATGAGCAGTTCTTC. It yields the protein CASSFLAGEDNEQFF. The full variable domain, with the rest looked up from reference TRBV7-3 and TRBJ2-1, is GAGVSQTPSNKVTEKGKYVELRCDPISGHTALYWYRQSLGQGPEFLIYFQGTGAADDSGLPNDRFFAVRPEGSVSTLKIQRTERGDSAVYLCASSFLAGEDNEQFFGPGTRLTVL.

The gene calls are TRBV5-5 and TRBJ2-3; 7 bases fit TRBD2. The germline V gene encodes CDR1 SGHKS and CDR2 YYEKEE (reference sequence). The trim removed 0 bases at V and 2 bases at J, leaving 6 bases unmatched. This CDR3 has 16 residues. As DNA, the CDR3 is TGTGCCAGCAGCTTGGTGCGGGGGTATATCACAGATACGCAGTATTTT. Residues: CASSLVRGYITDTQYF.

The genes are TRBV12-3 or TRBV12-4 and TRBJ2-1, with TRBD1 matching 7 bases. J was trimmed by 7 bases and V by 6 bases; bases with no gene match: 6. The CDR3 has 13 residues. CDR3 residues: CASSPQGNNEQFF. The CDR3, as DNA: TGTGCCAGCAGCCCACAGGGGAATAATGAGCAGTTCTTC.

The chain employs TRBV7-8 and TRBJ1-1, with 7 bases matching TRBD1. With V trimmed by 1 base and J by 5 bases, 7 bases remained unmatched. This CDR3 region has 15 residues. Per germline, CDR1 SGHVS and CDR2 FQNEAQ. The CDR3 nucleotides read TGTGCCAGCAGCTTAGTGGCAGGGGGAAAGACTGAAGCTTTCTTT. Amino acids: CASSLVAGGKTEAFF.

The table lists this clone with a count of one. The J gene is TRBJ2-1, the V gene TRBV5-1, with D tentatively TRBD1 (6 bases). V was trimmed by 2 bases and J by 5 bases, leaving 14 bases between them. CDR1 SGHRS and CDR2 YFSETQ come from the germline V gene. This CDR3 has 15 residues. This CDR3 reads CASSLIRTENNEQFF. In DNA, the CDR3 is TGCGCCAGCAGCTTAATCAGGACAGAAAACAATGAGCAGTTCTTC.

This clone was seen a single time. The chain has TRBV6-1 and TRBJ1-2, with 7 bases aligning to TRBD1. The length of the CDR3 is 15 residues. Germline V lookup: CDR1 MNHNS, CDR2 SASEGT. Trimming removed 7 bases from V and 5 bases from J; junction bases left unmatched: 13. The CDR3 spells CASITMGQNIYGYTF. The CDR3 DNA reads TGTGCCAGCATTACCATGGGACAGAATATTTATGGCTACACCTTC.

The rearrangement uses TRBV6-6 and TRBJ2-7; the match to TRBD1 covers 8 bases. The CDR3 consists of 14 residues. Losses at the gene ends were 2 bases for V and 5 bases for J; bases not matched to a gene: 5. Germline lookup yields CDR1 MNHNY and CDR2 SVGAGI (reference sequence). CDR3 DNA sequence: TGTGCCAGCAGTTACGGACAGGGAGCCCACGAGCAGTACTTC. This translates into CASSYGQGAHEQYF.

This sequence joins TRBV5-6 and TRBJ1-2; no clear D. Germline CDR1 reads SGHDT; CDR2 reads YYEEEE. The CDR3 length is 10 residues. The V and J ends lost 4 bases and 10 bases respectively, with 8 bases between them. The CDR3, as DNA: TGTGCCAGCAGCGGGCGATACTACACCTTC. Amino acids: CASSGRYYTF.

The chain links TRBV3-1 (or the pseudogene TRBV3-2) to TRBJ2-3; TRBD2 matches at 11 bases. The ends lost 1 base at V and 5 bases at J; junction bases unmatched: 17. There are 20 residues in the CDR3. Germline CDR1 is LGHDT and CDR2 is YNNKEL (reference sequence). The CDR3 nucleotides read TGTGCCAGCAGCCAAGTCGTGGGTAGCGGGGGGGCCGGGCCCAAAGATACGCAGTATTTT. As protein: CASSQVVGSGGAGPKDTQYF.

The rearrangement uses TRBV29-1 and TRBJ1-5; 8 bases map to TRBD1. The V gene end was trimmed by 4 bases and the J gene end by 4 bases; junction bases not matched to a gene: 9. The V gene's germline CDR1 is SQVTM and CDR2 ANQGSEA. The CDR3 totals 15 residues. CDR3 loop: CSVGTGQGRNQPQHF. CDR3 coding DNA: TGCAGCGTTGGGACCGGACAGGGTAGGAATCAGCCCCAGCATTTT.

The chain links TRBV7-9 to TRBJ1-6; D gene ambiguous. The V gene lost 2 bases and the J gene lost 6 bases, with 11 bases spanning the gap. The length of the CDR3 is 15 residues. Germline-derived CDR1 and CDR2 are SEHNR and FQNEAQ (reference sequence). CDR3 sequence (DNA): TGTGCCAGCAGCTTAAGAGAGGGAGGTAATTCACCCCTCCACTTT. Translation gives CASSLREGGNSPLHF.

The table lists this clone with a few counts. The J gene is TRBJ1-6, the V gene TRBV7-3; TRBD1 matches 11 bases. Germline CDR1 is SGHTA and CDR2 is FQGTGA. The CDR3 consists of 14 residues. After removal of 5 bases from V and 7 bases from J, the junction contained 1 base not matched to a gene. The CDR3 is CASSRTGGNSPLHF. In nucleotides, the CDR3 is TGTGCCAGCAGCCGGACAGGGGGCAATTCACCCCTCCACTTT.

The V call is TRBV5-1, the J call TRBJ2-5, with 12 bases matching TRBD2. CDR1 is SGHRS and CDR2 is YFSETQ in the germline V gene. J gave up 3 bases and V 2 bases, and 2 bases lay outside the gene matches. The CDR3 runs to 15 residues. CDR3 loop: CASSFASGGEETQYF. Here the CDR3 DNA reads TGCGCCAGCAGCTTCGCTAGCGGGGGGGAAGAGACCCAGTACTTC.

This chain links TRBV5-1 with TRBJ2-5; D might be TRBD1 (6 bases). CDR1 SGHRS and CDR2 YFSETQ come from the germline V gene. CDR3 size: 16 residues. Trimming pared 0 bases from V and 5 bases from J, leaving 17 bases between. This chain's CDR3 is CASSLAPQGTGETQYF. DNA for the CDR3: TGCGCCAGCAGCTTGGCCCCGCAGGGGACGGGCGAGACCCAGTACTTC.

The chain links TRBV5-4 to TRBJ2-2; D call uncertain. In germline, CDR1 is SGHNT, CDR2 YYREEE (reference sequence). The V and J ends lost 0 bases and 1 base respectively, with 4 bases between them. The CDR3 consists of 14 residues. CDR3 amino acids: CASSLVQNTGELFF. The CDR3 DNA sequence: TGTGCCAGCAGCTTGGTACAGAACACCGGGGAGCTGTTTTTT. Using reference TRBV5-4 and TRBJ2-2 for the parts outside the CDR3, the full variable domain is ETGVTQSPTHLIKTRGQQVTLRCSSQSGHNTVSWYQQALGQGPQFIFQYYREEENGRGNFPPRFSGLQFPNYSSELNVNALELDDSALYLCASSLVQNTGELFFGEGSRLTVL.

This chain connects TRBV27 to TRBJ2-5; 7 nucleotides line up with TRBD2. CDR1 is MNHEY, CDR2 SMNVEV, per germline (reference sequence). Trimming took 8 bases from V and 7 from J; bases not matched to a gene: 10. This CDR3 has 13 amino acids. CDR3 residues: CASGTVGEGTQYF. DNA for the CDR3: TGTGCCAGCGGCACGGTGGGGGAGGGGACCCAGTACTTC.

The rearrangement joins TRBV6-5 to TRBJ2-7; no firm D call. CDR3 length equals 11 residues. CDR1 and CDR2 (germline): MNHEY, SVGAGI. Trimming took off 6 bases at V and 3 bases at J, with 6 bases between the two ends. CDR3 protein: CASRRVYEQYF. The CDR3 DNA is TGTGCCAGCAGACGGGTCTACGAGCAGTACTTC.

V and J are TRBV7-9 and TRBJ1-1; TRBD1 might be the D (5 bases). Trimming cost V 8 bases and J 2 bases, with 12 bases left between them. The CDR3 totals 13 residues. Germline CDR1 reads SEHNR; CDR2 reads FQNEAQ (reference sequence). The CDR3, as DNA: TGTGCCAGCCATAAGGGGCTTAACACTGAAGCTTTCTTT. Translation: CASHKGLNTEAFF.

The chain uses TRBV18 and TRBJ1-3; possible D gene TRBD1, 5 bases. CDR1 is KGHSH, CDR2 LQKENI, per germline. The CDR3 covers 15 residues. V was shortened by 0 bases and J by 4 bases, with 10 bases between the two germline ends. CDR3 loop: CASSPPTGVGNTIYF. For the CDR3, the DNA is TGTGCCAGCTCACCACCGACGGGGGTCGGAAACACCATATATTTT.

The chain couples TRBV10-3 to TRBJ1-1, with D perhaps matching TRBD1 (6 bases). Trimming took off 0 bases at V and 5 bases at J, with 13 bases between the two ends. Germline-derived CDR1 and CDR2 are ENHRY and SYGVKD. The CDR3 has 15 residues. The CDR3 DNA sequence: TGTGCCATCAGTGAGTCGGGGGGGGGCCCGACTGAAGCTTTCTTT. This encodes CAISESGGGPTEAFF.

V usage is TRBV3-1 (or the pseudogene TRBV3-2) and J usage is TRBJ2-1, with 10 bases lining up with TRBD1. The CDR3 covers 14 residues. The germline gives CDR1 LGHDT, CDR2 YNNKEL (reference sequence). V lost 4 bases, J lost 8 bases, and 5 bases stayed unmatched. In DNA form, the CDR3 reads TGTGCCAGCAGCCCCCGGGACAGGGGCGATGAGCAGTTCTTC. Its translation is CASSPRDRGDEQFF.

The chain couples TRBV7-2 to TRBJ1-3, with D maybe TRBD1 (5 bases). Germline V gene lookup returns CDR1 SGHTA and CDR2 FQGNSA. Trimming removed 8 bases at V and 9 bases at J, with 17 bases between. The CDR3 has 13 residues. DNA for the CDR3: TGTGCCAGCGAGTGGACACCGGCCTCCACCATATATTTT. Its protein product is CASEWTPASTIYF.

This chain links TRBV25-1 with TRBJ1-5, with D unresolved. This CDR3 region has 13 residues. Germline lookup yields CDR1 MGHDK and CDR2 SYGVNS. The germline V and J ends were trimmed by 5 bases and 2 bases, with 7 bases remaining between them. CDR3 bases: TGTGCCAGCAGTCCCGCAGGCAATCAGCCCCAGCATTTT. Its translation is CASSPAGNQPQHF. The variable domain in full, completed from reference TRBV25-1 and TRBJ1-5, reads EADIYQTPRYLVIGTGKKITLECSQTMGHDKMYWYQQDPGMELHLIHYSYGVNSTEKGDLSSESTVSRIRTEHFPLTLESARPSHTSQYLCASSPAGNQPQHFGDGTRLSIL.

The genes are TRBV27 and TRBJ2-2; 8 positions agree with TRBD1. The germline V gene has CDR1 MNHEY and CDR2 SMNVEV (reference sequence). The CDR3 is 16 residues long. V lost 5 bases to trimming and J lost 1 base; unmatched junction nucleotides: 6. The chain's CDR3 is CASSPLGQGNTGELFF. DNA of the CDR3: TGTGCCAGCAGTCCACTCGGACAGGGGAACACCGGGGAGCTGTTTTTT.

The chain is built from TRBV10-3 and TRBJ1-1, with 7 bases that match TRBD1. The CDR3 is 12 amino acids. Losses at the gene ends were 6 bases for V and 6 bases for J; bases not matched to a gene: 4. Per germline, CDR1 ENHRY and CDR2 SYGVKD. The CDR3 region is CAIRTGSSEAFF. The CDR3 bases are TGTGCCATCAGGACAGGGTCCTCTGAAGCTTTCTTT.

This clone was recorded only once. This chain joins TRBV3-1 (or the pseudogene TRBV3-2) and TRBJ1-1; TRBD1 is a possible D gene (6 bases). Looked up from germline, CDR1 is LGHDT and CDR2 is YNNKEL (reference sequence). The CDR3 has 13 residues. V was cut by 4 bases and J by 4 bases, with 10 bases left in between. The CDR3 nucleotides read TGTGCCAGCAGCCCACAGGGCCCCACTGAAGCTTTCTTT. This sequence encodes CASSPQGPTEAFF.

The chain carries TRBV7-2 and TRBJ1-6, with D tentatively TRBD1 (5 bases). CDR3 length: 16 residues. The V gene lost 4 bases and the J gene lost 1 base, with 11 bases spanning the gap. In germline, CDR1 is SGHTA, CDR2 FQGNSA. DNA for the CDR3: TGTGCCAGCAGCTGGGCCGCAGGGTCCTATAATTCACCCCTCCACTTT. This codes for CASSWAAGSYNSPLHF.